This TCR beta chain was found in a study of cytomegalovirus exposure and HLA in healthy donors. Study-level findings and limits: Reports described diagnosis of cytomegalovirus status by the classifier as highly specific and sensitive. Confirmation in vitro established that three CMV-associated chains were specific for CMV antigens. The authors listed about 170 TCR beta chains as cytomegalovirus-associated. Later, an analysis found that TCR clusters from the first cohort tended to co-occur in the 120 or so validation repertoires.

Sequencing was performed with immunoSEQ multiplex PCR; in TCRdb, only in-frame clones are kept and a portion is missing. The data contain around 150,000 clones, about 91% of them singletons. The CDR3 length is 15 residues. In regard to this clone: Antigen unknown.

Sequences were obtained from PBMCs. The genes are TRBV21-1 and TRBJ2-7; the table calls TRBD1, which could not be checked here. TRBV21-1 is reported as a pseudogene. This TCR was sampled from a woman aged 18 to 35 in good health and CMV-seropositive. The CDR3 coding sequence is TGTGCCAGCAGCAGCAGGACAGGGGTACAGAGCGAGCAGTACTTC. Amino acid sequence: CASSSRTGVQSEQYF.